These 15 T cell receptor beta chains were all obtained from the same sample, sequenced in a study of spatial heterogeneity in lung cancer. Documented time point: sample taken at primary tumor resection. The antigens for these receptors are not known. One entry per CDR3 protein, called by TCRdb with MiXCR from the 5' RACE reads. This table has approximately 7,600 distinct CDR3 sequences, more than 13% appearing once. Findings of the study overall: Within tumors, counts of expanded alpha and beta TCRs tracked tumor mutation counts.

This material consisted of lung tumor tissue, taken at surgery. These receptors originate from a female donor with early-stage non-small cell lung cancer.

In regard to this clonotype: A library prepared for alpha chains yielded this beta chain as an off-target read; its size is of little meaning. The V and J genes are TRBV5-1 and TRBJ2-1, with 7 bases lining up with TRBD2. J gave up 9 bases and V 2 bases, and 8 bases lay outside the gene matches. Germline V lookup: CDR1 SGHRS, CDR2 YFSETQ. The CDR3 has 14 amino acids. CDR3 loop: CASSFRGLDSEQFF. The CDR3 coding sequence is TGCGCCAGCAGCTTCAGAGGACTAGACAGTGAGCAGTTCTTC.

Sample share makes this clonotype medium-sized. In a library made to pick up alpha chains, this beta chain is a stray read with a size that means little. This chain uses TRBV7-2 with TRBJ1-3; D ambiguous. V was trimmed by 1 base and J by 4 bases, leaving 8 bases between them. The germline V gene encodes CDR1 SGHTA and CDR2 FQGNSA. The CDR3 length is 14 residues. The chain's CDR3 is CASSLDGPGNTIYF. CDR3 DNA sequence: TGTGCCAGCAGCTTAGATGGGCCCGGAAACACCATATATTTT. The full variable domain, in which reference TRBV7-2 and TRBJ1-3 provide the parts outside the CDR3, is GAGVSQSPSNKVTEKGKDVELRCDPISGHTALYWYRQSLGQGLEFLIYFQGNSAPDKSGLPSDRFSAERTGGSVSTLTIQRTQQEDSAVYLCASSLDGPGNTIYFGEGSWLTVV.

In this sample, this clonotype is medium-sized. As an off-target read in a library built for alpha chains, this beta chain has a frequency of little significance. The V gene is TRBV7-9, the J gene TRBJ1-2, with D uncertain. Germline CDR1 reads SEHNR; CDR2 reads FQNEAQ (reference sequence). The CDR3 consists of 12 residues. V was pared by 5 bases and J by 4 bases, with 8 bases between. The CDR3 sequence: CASSGPRYGYTF. The DNA of the CDR3 is TGTGCCAGCAGCGGCCCCCGCTATGGCTACACCTTC.

Ten or more counts support this clonotype. With the library built for alpha chains, this beta chain is off target and its frequency is not meaningful. The chain recombines TRBV4-1 with TRBJ1-6; D is uncertain. Germline CDR1 MGHRA, CDR2 YSYEKL. The CDR3 has 15 residues. Trimming cost V 6 bases and J 5 bases, with 14 bases left between them. The CDR3 coding sequence is TGCGCCAGCAGGAGGTCCCCACGGGATAATTCACCCCTCCACTTT. Translated, it gives CASRRSPRDNSPLHF.

At least ten counts were recorded for this clonotype. The library was designed around alpha chains, so this beta chain is a stray read whose abundance carries little weight. Here the CDR3 DNA reads TGCGCCAGCAGTCAATCTTCGCCCCCCGTAGGCGGGGGGGCCCCCAATGAGCAGTTCTTC. Protein product: CASSQSSPPVGGGAPNEQFF. V and J are TRBV23-1 and TRBJ2-1, with 9 bases that match TRBD2. TRBV23-1 is flagged as an ORF with uncertain function. V shed 0 bases, J shed 6 bases, and the junction held 18 bases outside the gene matches. This CDR3 region has 20 residues.

Within the sample, this clonotype is medium-sized (0.01 to 0.1%). In a library made to pick up alpha chains, this beta chain is a stray read with a size that means little. The chain employs TRBV20-1 and TRBJ2-5; no clear D. Trimming took off 5 bases at V and 0 bases at J, with 13 bases between the two ends. Germline V gives CDR1 DFQATT, CDR2 SNEGSKA (reference sequence). CDR3 length equals 14 residues. The CDR3 is CSALPNLYQETQYF. The CDR3 DNA is TGCAGTGCTCTCCCTAACCTGTACCAAGAGACCCAGTACTTC.

This clonotype was seen many times. In a library made to pick up alpha chains, this beta chain is a stray read with a size that means little. This chain uses TRBV5-5 with TRBJ1-1; D is possibly TRBD1 (6 bases). The CDR3 length is 15 residues. Germline CDR1 reads SGHKS; CDR2 reads YYEKEE (reference sequence). V lost 4 bases and J lost 4, with 17 bases in between. As DNA, the CDR3 is TGTGCCAGCAGCGCCACCCTTGACAGGTCCACTGAAGCTTTCTTT. The encoded protein is CASSATLDRSTEAFF.

This clonotype is judged medium-sized. Since the library was made to target alpha chains, this beta chain is a stray read and its abundance is not meaningful. The chain uses TRBV7-8 and TRBJ1-5; D is possibly TRBD1 (6 bases). The ends were cut back, 5 bases at V and 7 bases at J, with 15 bases in the middle. Germline-derived CDR1 and CDR2 are SGHVS and FQNEAQ. The CDR3 totals 14 residues. The CDR3 nucleotides are TGTGCCAGCAGCCGTTCGGGGGGCCGGCAGCCCCAGCATTTT. Amino acid sequence: CASSRSGGRQPQHF.

Note on this clonotype: For a library built for alpha chains, this beta chain is a stray read; little rests on its size. The rearrangement links TRBV20-1 to TRBJ2-3, with D unresolved. This CDR3 comprises 13 residues. The germline V gene has CDR1 DFQATT and CDR2 SNEGSKA (reference sequence). V was shortened by 0 bases and J by 1 base, with 5 bases between the two germline ends. The CDR3 here is CSAREDGTDTQYF. CDR3 DNA: TGCAGTGCTAGAGAGGACGGCACAGATACGCAGTATTTT.

By sample share, this clonotype is medium-sized. The library was prepared for alpha chains; this beta chain is a stray read, so its frequency means little. V and J are TRBV20-1 and TRBJ1-5, with D possibly matching TRBD1 (5 bases). The CDR3 has 13 amino acids. V was shortened by 5 bases and J by 4 bases, with 12 bases between the two germline ends. The germline gives CDR1 DFQATT, CDR2 SNEGSKA (reference sequence). CDR3 DNA sequence: TGCAGTGCTGCCGGGACTTTTAATCAGCCCCAGCATTTT. Translated, it gives CSAAGTFNQPQHF.

Concerning this clonotype: This beta chain is a stray read from a library made for alpha chains; its abundance is not meaningful. V is TRBV6-2 or TRBV6-3 and J is TRBJ1-1; D call uncertain. The V end lost 4 bases, the J end lost 0 bases, and 6 bases lay between the germline ends. Germline V gene lookup returns CDR1 MNHEY and CDR2 SVGEGT. The CDR3 covers 13 residues. CDR3 loop: CASSWVMNTEAFF. The CDR3 nucleotides read TGTGCCAGCAGTTGGGTCATGAACACTGAAGCTTTCTTT.

This clonotype came up many times. Since the library was made to target alpha chains, this beta chain is a stray read and its abundance is not meaningful. The rearrangement uses TRBV4-3 and TRBJ1-4, with unresolved D. V lost 8 bases, J lost 6 bases, and 19 bases lay in between. The CDR3 is 15 amino acids. Germline CDR1 reads LGHNA; CDR2 reads YSLEER. The CDR3 is CASRVNLVQDEKLFF. CDR3 in DNA: TGCGCCAGCCGGGTTAATTTGGTTCAGGATGAAAAACTGTTTTTT.

This clonotype came up many times. This beta chain is a stray sequence in a library constructed for alpha chains; its clone size is not meaningful. This rearrangement joins TRBV12-3 or TRBV12-4 to TRBJ2-1; D tentatively reads TRBD1 or TRBD2 (5 bases each). V was shortened by 2 bases and J by 5 bases, with 10 bases between the two germline ends. The CDR3 runs 14 residues. CDR3 region: CASSLRGGDNEQFF. CDR3 DNA sequence: TGTGCCAGCAGTTTACGTGGGGGAGACAATGAGCAGTTCTTC.

In this sample, this clonotype turned up many times. This beta chain is off target for a library built for alpha chains, so its abundance means little. This chain connects TRBV7-9 to TRBJ1-5; D might be TRBD1 (5 bases). This CDR3 comprises 16 residues. Germline loops: CDR1 SEHNR, CDR2 FQNEAQ (reference sequence). V lost 5 bases, J lost 6 bases, and 20 bases lay in between. CDR3: CASSTEQAGSIQPQHF. As DNA, the CDR3 is TGTGCCAGCAGCACCGAACAGGCAGGGTCTATTCAGCCCCAGCATTTT.

Sample share makes this clonotype medium-sized. Within a library made for alpha chains, this beta chain is off target, and its count is uninformative. The chain carries TRBV6-1 and TRBJ2-2; 9 bases map to TRBD2. J gave up 3 bases and V 8 bases, and 4 bases lay outside the gene matches. From germline, CDR1 is MNHNS and CDR2 SASEGT. This CDR3 comprises 14 residues. The CDR3 region is CASSGGGDTGELFF. CDR3 DNA: TGTGCCAGCTCTGGCGGGGGGGACACCGGGGAGCTGTTTTTT.